The 19 T cell receptor beta chains below were found in one sample sequenced in a study of T cell clones after liver transplantation. Sequenced by immunoSEQ multiplex PCR; TCRdb stores in-frame clones only, minus some. This table has about 18,000 clones, about 90% appearing once. Sample: CD8+ T cells from blood, taken before liver transplant. Receptor source: a human donor who received a liver transplant.

The gene calls are TRBV27 and TRBJ1-4; D remains ambiguous. The length of the CDR3 is 15 residues. The V end lost 2 bases, the J end lost 4 bases, and 11 bases lay between the germline ends. The germline V gene has CDR1 MNHEY and CDR2 SMNVEV (reference sequence). As DNA, the CDR3 is TGTGCCAGCAGTTTAGGCGCCAGAATTAATGAAAAACTGTTTTTT. Protein sequence: CASSLGARINEKLFF.

This clone was seen only a few times. The gene calls are TRBV5-6 and TRBJ2-7; 9 positions agree with TRBD2. With 4 bases clipped from V and 2 bases from J, the junction kept 7 bases outside the gene matches. CDR3 size: 15 residues. Germline V CDR1 and CDR2: SGHDT, YYEEEE. The CDR3 reads CASSRPTSGTYEQYF. DNA of the CDR3: TGTGCCAGCAGCAGGCCGACTAGCGGAACCTACGAGCAGTACTTC.

The rearrangement joins TRBV19 to TRBJ1-1; D perhaps matches TRBD1 (6 bases). Looked up from germline, CDR1 is LNHDA and CDR2 is SQIVND (reference sequence). The length of the CDR3 is 14 residues. Trimming took off 5 bases at V and 2 bases at J, with 12 bases between the two ends. The chain's CDR3 is CASSPRTENTEAFF. The DNA of the CDR3 is TGTGCCAGTAGTCCGAGGACAGAAAACACTGAAGCTTTCTTT.

V gene TRBV9 combines with J gene TRBJ2-2; perhaps TRBD2 as D (6 bases). Germline assignment: CDR1 SGDLS and CDR2 YYNGEE. The V end lost 2 bases, the J end lost 1 base, and 9 bases lay between the germline ends. The CDR3 has 15 residues. The CDR3 reads CASSVEGMNTGELFF. The CDR3, as DNA: TGTGCCAGCAGCGTGGAGGGTATGAACACCGGGGAGCTGTTTTTT. The whole variable domain, remainder taken from reference TRBV9 and TRBJ2-2, is DSGVTQTPKHLITATGQRVTLRCSPRSGDLSVYWYQQSLDQGLQFLIQYYNGEERAKGNILERFSAQQFPDLHSELNLSSLELGDSALYFCASSVEGMNTGELFFGEGSRLTVL.

This chain joins TRBV19 and TRBJ2-7; D is undetermined. CDR3 size: 14 residues. From germline, CDR1 is LNHDA and CDR2 SQIVND (reference sequence). Trimming removed 8 bases from V and 0 bases from J, with 14 bases in between. This CDR3 reads CASSAADGSYEQYF. The CDR3 DNA reads as TGTGCCAGTTCGGCGGCGGATGGCTCCTACGAGCAGTACTTC.

The J gene is TRBJ1-3, the V gene TRBV2; D uncertain. The V gene lost 1 base and the J gene lost 2 bases, with 15 bases spanning the gap. CDR1 is SNHLY, CDR2 FYNNEI, per germline. This CDR3 is built from 17 residues. As DNA, the CDR3 is TGTGCCAGCAGTGAAGAAAGTTGGGTAGGAACTGGAAACACCATATATTTT. Translation gives CASSEESWVGTGNTIYF.

The chain combines TRBV9 with TRBJ2-3; D not resolved. Germline V gene lookup returns CDR1 SGDLS and CDR2 YYNGEE. CDR3 length equals 13 residues. Trimming took 0 bases from V and 7 from J, leaving 9 bases between them. As DNA, the CDR3 is TGTGCCAGCAGCGTAGCGGAGCTACATACGCAGTATTTT. Its translation: CASSVAELHTQYF.

The CDR3 region has the DNA TGTGCCAGCAGCTTGAACAGCTACAATGAGCAGTTCTTC. This translates into CASSLNSYNEQFF. This chain connects TRBV5-5 to TRBJ2-1, with D uncertain. Germline V gene lookup returns CDR1 SGHKS and CDR2 YYEKEE (reference sequence). The CDR3 has 13 amino acids. Trimming removed 1 base at V and 3 bases at J, with 5 bases between. Filled out from reference TRBV5-5 and TRBJ2-1, the complete variable domain reads DAGVTQSPTHLIKTRGQQVTLRCSPISGHKSVSWYQQVLGQGPQFIFQYYEKEERGRGNFPDRFSARQFPNYSSELNVNALLLGDSALYLCASSLNSYNEQFFGPGTRLTVL.

This chain links TRBV19 with TRBJ2-6; D gene ambiguous. V was pared by 8 bases and J by 4 bases, with 9 bases between. Germline CDR1 LNHDA, CDR2 SQIVND (reference sequence). This CDR3 is built from 13 residues. The CDR3 spells CASAPAGANVLTF. The CDR3 DNA reads TGTGCCAGTGCCCCAGCAGGGGCCAACGTCCTGACTTTC.

V usage is TRBV19 and J usage is TRBJ2-1, with D possibly matching TRBD2 (5 bases). V lost 2 bases to trimming and J lost 2 bases, with 10 bases between them. CDR1 and CDR2 from the germline V gene are LNHDA and SQIVND (reference sequence). This CDR3 spans 15 amino acids. CDR3 DNA sequence: TGTGCCAGTAGTATATCGGGGAACCCCTACAATGAGCAGTTCTTC. Its protein is CASSISGNPYNEQFF.

This clone was seen a few times. The chain carries TRBV27 and TRBJ2-1; TRBD1 matches at 7 bases. Per the germline V gene, CDR1 is MNHEY and CDR2 is SMNVEV (reference sequence). With 5 bases clipped from V and 7 bases from J, the junction kept 5 bases outside the gene matches. CDR3 length: 13 residues. The DNA of the CDR3 is TGTGCCAGCAGTCCCCCACAGGGGAATGAGCAGTTCTTC. Translated, it gives CASSPPQGNEQFF.

The chain combines TRBV5-4 with TRBJ2-7; 7 positions agree with TRBD2. There are 15 residues in the CDR3. Germline V gives CDR1 SGHNT, CDR2 YYREEE (reference sequence). The V and J ends lost 0 bases and 2 bases, in that order; junction bases with no gene match: 5. The CDR3 bases are TGTGCCAGCAGCTTGGTTCGCGGGAGCGCCTACGAGCAGTACTTC. Protein product: CASSLVRGSAYEQYF.

The chain has TRBV5-5 and TRBJ2-1; D tentatively fits TRBD1 or TRBD2 (5 bases each). Trimming shortened V by 7 bases and J by 4 bases, and 21 bases separated the two germline ends. The germline CDR1 and CDR2 sequences are SGHKS and YYEKEE (reference sequence). The CDR3 consists of 16 residues. CDR3 nucleotides: TGTGCCAGCTACGGGACGGCGTTTAGTCTGTACAATGAGCAGTTCTTC. Translation gives CASYGTAFSLYNEQFF.

The chain links TRBV27 to TRBJ2-7, with TRBD2 identical over 12 bases. V lost 5 bases, J lost 5 bases, and 7 bases stayed unmatched. This CDR3 is built from 15 residues. Germline assignment: CDR1 MNHEY and CDR2 SMNVEV (reference sequence). The CDR3 reads CASSLAGGPNHEQYF. As DNA, the CDR3 is TGTGCCAGCAGTCTAGCGGGAGGGCCGAATCACGAGCAGTACTTC.

In its sample, this clone was seen a few times. The CDR3 bases are TGTGCCAGCTCAACGGGGAGTGAAGCTTTCTTT. It encodes CASSTGSEAFF. The chain has TRBV6-1 and TRBJ1-1; D unresolved. Trimming took 8 bases from V and 7 from J, leaving 11 bases between them. The CDR3 sequence is 11 residues long. Germline CDR1 is MNHNS and CDR2 is SASEGT.

This chain links TRBV19 with TRBJ2-3; D gene ambiguous. The CDR3 length is 16 residues. The germline V and J ends were trimmed by 0 bases and 2 bases, with 12 bases remaining between them. From germline, CDR1 is LNHDA and CDR2 SQIVND (reference sequence). The CDR3, as DNA: TGTGCCAGTAGTATAGAAGTGGGCTACCTCACAGATACGCAGTATTTT. Encoded protein: CASSIEVGYLTDTQYF.

Here the CDR3 reads CASTRDWNTEAFF. The CDR3 coding sequence is TGTGCCAGTACCCGGGACTGGAACACTGAAGCTTTCTTT. V usage is TRBV19 and J usage is TRBJ1-1, with D possibly TRBD1 on 5 matching bases. Trimming pared 7 bases from V and 1 base from J, leaving 10 bases between. Germline CDR1 reads LNHDA; CDR2 reads SQIVND (reference sequence). The CDR3 has 13 amino acids.

A single count supports this clone. The CDR3 sequence: CASSLGGPGLEYEQYF. In DNA form, the CDR3 reads TGTGCCAGCAGCTTAGGGGGCCCGGGACTAGAGTACGAGCAGTACTTC. The chain uses TRBV7-9 and TRBJ2-7; 8 positions agree with TRBD2. This CDR3 comprises 16 residues. Per germline, CDR1 SEHNR and CDR2 FQNEAQ (reference sequence). Trimming removed 1 base from V and 4 bases from J; junction bases left unmatched: 9.

This chain uses TRBV10-3 with TRBJ2-3, with 11 bases aligning to TRBD2. The germline V gene encodes CDR1 ENHRY and CDR2 SYGVKD. CDR3 length: 18 residues. J was trimmed by 1 base and V by 2 bases; bases with no gene match: 8. The CDR3 protein is CAISETLLAGAGTDTQYF. CDR3 DNA: TGTGCCATCAGTGAGACCCTACTAGCGGGAGCGGGCACAGATACGCAGTATTTT.